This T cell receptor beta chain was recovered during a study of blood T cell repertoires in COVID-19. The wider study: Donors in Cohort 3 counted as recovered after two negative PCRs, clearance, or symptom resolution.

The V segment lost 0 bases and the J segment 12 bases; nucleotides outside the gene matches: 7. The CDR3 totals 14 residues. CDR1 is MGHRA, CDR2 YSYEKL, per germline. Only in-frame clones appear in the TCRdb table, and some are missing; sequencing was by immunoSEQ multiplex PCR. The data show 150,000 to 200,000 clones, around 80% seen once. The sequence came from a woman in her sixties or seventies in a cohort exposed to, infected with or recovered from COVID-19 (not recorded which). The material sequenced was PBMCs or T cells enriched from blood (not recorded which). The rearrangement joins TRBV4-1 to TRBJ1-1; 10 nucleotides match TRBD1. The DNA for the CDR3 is TGCGCCAGCAGCCAAGATTACCGGGACAGGGGAACTTTCTTT. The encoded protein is CASSQDYRDRGTFF.